The 26 T cell receptor beta chains below all came from one sample that was sequenced in a study of memory CD4+ T cells and cytomegalovirus serostatus. Some clones are missing from TCRdb's copy, which holds only in-frame ones; the method was immunoSEQ multiplex PCR. The sample comprises under 55,000 clones, around three quarters of which are singletons, and roughly 1.7% rests with the top ten. The sort gate was single viable CD3+CD4+CD8-CD45RO+ cells for memory CD4+ T cells. What was sequenced was memory CD4+ T cells from blood. The receptors were gathered from an adult in good health and CMV-seronegative.

The chain carries TRBV9 and TRBJ1-1, with D maybe TRBD1 (5 bases). Germline V gives CDR1 SGDLS, CDR2 YYNGEE. This CDR3 is 16 amino acids long. With 0 bases removed from V and 4 bases from J, the gap between germline ends came to 16 bases. CDR3 nucleotides: TGTGCCAGCAGCGTAGCTTCGACAGTTTTCGGCACTGAAGCTTTCTTT. It translates to CASSVASTVFGTEAFF.

This clone was counted only a few times. The genes are TRBV28 and TRBJ1-1; D unresolved. Germline assignment: CDR1 MDHEN and CDR2 SYDVKM. CDR3 length equals 12 residues. Deletions cut 4 bases from V and 4 bases from J, with 7 bases between. This chain's CDR3 is CASSSTITEAFF. CDR3 coding DNA: TGTGCCAGCAGTTCAACCATCACTGAAGCTTTCTTT.

The chain links TRBV10-3 to TRBJ1-1; 7 positions agree with TRBD1. V shed 5 bases and J 1 base; nucleotides not matched to a gene: 4. CDR3 length: 14 amino acids. Germline-derived CDR1 and CDR2 are ENHRY and SYGVKD. CDR3 protein: CAISFGQENTEAFF. The DNA for the CDR3 is TGTGCCATCAGTTTTGGACAGGAGAACACTGAAGCTTTCTTT.

The chain combines TRBV28 with TRBJ1-4, with 8 bases matching TRBD1. CDR1 and CDR2 from the germline V gene are MDHEN and SYDVKM. The V and J ends lost 5 bases and 7 bases, in that order; junction bases with no gene match: 9. The CDR3 runs to 15 residues. The CDR3 sequence: CASSTHRGAIEKLFF. The CDR3 region has the DNA TGTGCCAGCAGTACACACAGGGGGGCGATTGAAAAACTGTTTTTT. Looking up the rest from reference TRBV28 and TRBJ1-4 gives the full variable domain: DVKVTQSSRYLVKRTGEKVFLECVQDMDHENMFWYRQDPGLGLRLIYFSYDVKMKEKGDIPEGYSVSREKKERFSLILESASTNQTSMYLCASSTHRGAIEKLFFGSGTQLSVL.

The chain uses TRBV19 and TRBJ1-5; tentatively, D is TRBD1 (5 bases). Trimming took 6 bases from V and 0 from J, leaving 15 bases between them. CDR3 length: 16 amino acids. Looked up from germline, CDR1 is LNHDA and CDR2 is SQIVND (reference sequence). DNA of the CDR3: TGTGCCAGTAGGGACGACAGTAAGTATAGCAATCAGCCCCAGCATTTT. Translated: CASRDDSKYSNQPQHF.

This sequence joins TRBV5-6 and TRBJ1-1, with 10 bases matching TRBD1. The CDR3 sequence is 14 residues long. With V trimmed by 3 bases and J by 5 bases, 4 bases remained unmatched. Germline CDR1 reads SGHDT; CDR2 reads YYEEEE. CDR3 amino acids: CASSSGQGETEAFF. In nucleotides, the CDR3 is TGTGCCAGCAGCTCAGGACAGGGGGAAACTGAAGCTTTCTTT.

This rearrangement joins TRBV5-4 to TRBJ2-7; 9 bases agree with TRBD1. This CDR3 has 14 residues. J was trimmed by 4 bases and V by 4 bases; bases with no gene match: 6. The germline V gene encodes CDR1 SGHNT and CDR2 YYREEE (reference sequence). The CDR3 protein is CASSAGQGRYEQYF. CDR3 in DNA: TGTGCCAGCAGCGCCGGACAGGGGAGGTACGAGCAGTACTTC.

The chain links TRBV9 to TRBJ1-2; D is unclear. CDR1 and CDR2 from the germline V gene are SGDLS and YYNGEE. V was pared by 4 bases and J by 6 bases, with 22 bases between. CDR3 length: 16 amino acids. The CDR3 sequence is CASSTWSADGRNGYTF. CDR3 sequence (DNA): TGTGCCAGCAGCACTTGGTCGGCCGACGGGAGGAATGGCTACACCTTC.

The V gene is TRBV4-3, the J gene TRBJ2-3; unclear D gene. CDR1 is LGHNA and CDR2 is YSLEER in the germline V gene. The germline V and J ends were trimmed by 3 bases and 2 bases, with 9 bases remaining between them. This CDR3 is 14 amino acids long. For the CDR3, the DNA is TGCGCCAGCAGCCAGAGGCCCAACACAGATACGCAGTATTTT. It encodes CASSQRPNTDTQYF.

The chain has TRBV11-2 and TRBJ1-5; 7 bases map to TRBD1. Losses at the gene ends were 5 bases for V and 6 bases for J; bases not matched to a gene: 4. Germline lookup yields CDR1 SGHAT and CDR2 FQNNGV. This CDR3 spans 13 amino acids. CDR3 region: CASSVQGFQPQHF. DNA for the CDR3: TGTGCCAGCAGCGTACAGGGGTTTCAGCCCCAGCATTTT.

This chain links TRBV7-2 with TRBJ2-7, with 10 bases that match TRBD2. The V and J ends lost 2 bases and 0 bases, in that order; junction bases with no gene match: 10. The CDR3 sequence is 18 residues long. Germline assignment: CDR1 SGHTA and CDR2 FQGNSA. CDR3 protein: CASSLWASGSFLSYEQYF. The CDR3 DNA sequence: TGTGCCAGCAGCTTATGGGCTAGCGGGAGTTTTCTCTCCTACGAGCAGTACTTC.

The gene calls are TRBV6-1 and TRBJ1-3; 8 bases line up with TRBD1. Germline CDR1 reads MNHNS; CDR2 reads SASEGT. The CDR3 has 16 amino acids. V lost 4 bases and J lost 0; bases outside the gene matches: 5. Here the CDR3 reads CASSGGQAYSGNTIYF. In DNA, the CDR3 is TGTGCCAGCAGTGGGGGACAGGCTTACTCTGGAAACACCATATATTTT.

The V call is TRBV11-2, the J call TRBJ2-5; 8 bases align to TRBD2. The J call may be mistaken, given a closer DNA end match to TRBJ2-7. The CDR3 runs to 16 residues. The germline V gene has CDR1 SGHAT and CDR2 FQNNGV. CDR3 in DNA: TGTGCCAGCAGCTTAGCGGCTAGCGGGTTAGCCTACGAGCAGTACTTC. This codes for CASSLAASGLAYEQYF.

The J gene is TRBJ1-2, the V gene TRBV27, with a tentative D call TRBD1 (6 bases). This CDR3 contains 15 residues. Trimming pared 1 base from V and 7 bases from J, leaving 16 bases between. Germline V lookup: CDR1 MNHEY, CDR2 SMNVEV (reference sequence). CDR3 sequence reads: CASSLFQTGSPGYTF. The CDR3 DNA sequence: TGTGCCAGCAGTTTATTCCAGACAGGTTCCCCTGGCTACACCTTC.

The rearrangement joins TRBV9 to TRBJ2-3; D perhaps matches TRBD2 (6 bases). The CDR3 spans 15 residues. Per the germline V gene, CDR1 is SGDLS and CDR2 is YYNGEE. Between the trimmed V and J ends, which lost 2 bases and 1 base, there was a span of 11 bases. The DNA of the CDR3 is TGTGCCAGCAGCGTTCGCGGGGACCGCACAGATACGCAGTATTTT. This translates into CASSVRGDRTDTQYF.

The chain links TRBV6-5 to TRBJ1-3; D unclear. The CDR3 sequence is 16 residues long. V lost 2 bases, J lost 0 bases, and 11 bases lay in between. CDR1 is MNHEY, CDR2 SVGAGI, per germline. CDR3 DNA sequence: TGTGCCAGCAGTTACACGAGACCAAGCTCTGGAAACACCATATATTTT. Protein sequence: CASSYTRPSSGNTIYF.

This clone was seen more than once but under ten times. The V and J genes are TRBV28 and TRBJ1-3, with 9 bases aligning to TRBD1. V shed 5 bases and J 2 bases; nucleotides not matched to a gene: 10. CDR3 length equals 17 residues. Germline-derived CDR1 and CDR2 are MDHEN and SYDVKM. The CDR3: CASSPPGQGNAGNTIYF. CDR3 nucleotides: TGTGCCAGCAGTCCCCCGGGACAGGGCAACGCTGGAAACACCATATATTTT.

V is TRBV18 and J is TRBJ1-1; the match to TRBD1 covers 10 bases. Germline CDR1 is KGHSH and CDR2 is LQKENI. This CDR3 has 16 residues. V lost 3 bases and J lost 0; bases outside the gene matches: 4. In nucleotides, the CDR3 is TGTGCCAGCTCACCCCCGGGACAGGGGATGAACACTGAAGCTTTCTTT. Translating gives CASSPPGQGMNTEAFF.

The chain is built from TRBV2 and TRBJ2-1, with D possibly TRBD2 on 5 matching bases. The CDR3 totals 15 residues. Germline V gene lookup returns CDR1 SNHLY and CDR2 FYNNEI. Trimming cost V 6 bases and J 0 bases, with 12 bases left between them. Here the CDR3 DNA reads TGTGCCAGCAGGTCACCGGCGGGCTCCTACAATGAGCAGTTCTTC. Translation gives CASRSPAGSYNEQFF. Complete variable domain (other parts from reference TRBV2 and TRBJ2-1): EPEVTQTPSHQVTQMGQEVILRCVPISNHLYFYWYRQILGQKVEFLVSFYNNEISEKSEIFDDQFSVERPDGSNFTLKIRSTKLEDSAMYFCASRSPAGSYNEQFFGPGTRLTVL.

Written as DNA, the CDR3 is TGTGCCAGCAGCTTGGGCCTCCTAGCCTACAATGAGCAGTTCTTC. As protein: CASSLGLLAYNEQFF. V and J are TRBV5-4 and TRBJ2-1; D gene unclear. Germline CDR1 SGHNT, CDR2 YYREEE (reference sequence). This CDR3 contains 15 residues. V dropped 0 bases and J dropped 2 bases, with 9 bases sitting between them.

V is TRBV28 and J is TRBJ2-5, with TRBD1 matching 7 bases. Germline V lookup: CDR1 MDHEN, CDR2 SYDVKM. Trimming removed 4 bases from V and 2 bases from J; junction bases left unmatched: 7. This CDR3 spans 15 amino acids. The CDR3 spells CASSYSSGGQETQYF. Written as DNA, the CDR3 is TGTGCCAGCAGTTACTCCTCAGGGGGACAAGAGACCCAGTACTTC.

The gene calls are TRBV27 and TRBJ2-7; TRBD1 is a possible D gene (5 bases). This CDR3 comprises 14 residues. Germline CDR1 MNHEY, CDR2 SMNVEV (reference sequence). V was clipped by 2 bases and J by 2 bases, with 10 bases between them. The CDR3 DNA reads as TGTGCCAGCAGTTTAACAAGACAGACCTACGAGCAGTACTTC. This translates into CASSLTRQTYEQYF.

V usage is TRBV7-6 and J usage is TRBJ2-2, with 7 bases identical to TRBD1. Germline loops: CDR1 SGHVS, CDR2 FNYEAQ. V shed 4 bases and J 5 bases; nucleotides not matched to a gene: 7. The CDR3 totals 15 residues. The CDR3 DNA reads as TGTGCCAGCAGCTACAACAGGGGCGGGACCGGGGAGCTGTTTTTT. Protein: CASSYNRGGTGELFF.

The chain employs TRBV5-4 and TRBJ2-1; 8 nucleotides agree with TRBD1. The J segment lost 9 bases and the V segment lost 2 bases, leaving 4 bases of the junction unmatched. Germline CDR1 and CDR2: SGHNT and YYREEE (reference sequence). CDR3 length equals 13 residues. CDR3 loop: CASSFYRGIEQFF. DNA for the CDR3: TGTGCCAGCAGCTTTTACAGGGGGATTGAGCAGTTCTTC.

This rearrangement joins TRBV7-2 to TRBJ1-1, with no clear D. This CDR3 comprises 12 residues. V lost 4 bases and J lost 11, with 14 bases in between. Looked up from germline, CDR1 is SGHTA and CDR2 is FQGNSA. The CDR3 DNA reads TGTGCCAGCAGCTACCTCGCGCTATCGGCTTTCTTT. Amino acid sequence: CASSYLALSAFF.

The V gene is TRBV2, the J gene TRBJ1-2, with D tentatively TRBD1 (5 bases). The V gene's germline CDR1 is SNHLY and CDR2 FYNNEI. The V gene lost 3 bases and the J gene lost 3 bases, with 11 bases spanning the gap. This CDR3 has 14 residues. CDR3 loop: CASSDRAGDYGYTF. CDR3 in DNA: TGTGCCAGCAGTGACAGGGCGGGGGACTATGGCTACACCTTC.